This TCR beta chain stems from a study of blood T cell repertoires in COVID-19. Overall study context: Samples of COVID-19 (acute and convalescent) were obtained from the United States, Italy and Spain.

Notes on this clone: One junction end does not reproduce the germline sequence, and a read error may be involved.

Each exposed participant met a COVID-19 case in the 2 weeks preceding study entry. Authors' methods: Reference gene primers were amplified, and this amplification served to estimate nucleated cell counts. Profiled with immunoSEQ multiplex PCR; TCRdb holds only in-frame clones, not every one. V and J calls and clone size are copied from that table; D and trimming were computed from the DNA. The sample includes some 320,000 clones, 75% to 90% of them seen just once. Per the germline V gene, CDR1 is SQVTM and CDR2 is ANQGSEA. The CDR3 runs 13 residues. The clonotype comes from a woman in her twenties or thirties who had been exposed to COVID-19. The source material was PBMCs or T cells enriched from blood (not recorded which). The chain carries TRBV29-1 and TRBJ1-4; no reliable D call. Here the CDR3 reads CSVEGSTNEKLFF. The CDR3 DNA reads as TGCAGCGTAGAAGGGTCTACGAATGAAAAACTGTTTTTT.